These 2 T cell receptor beta chains were all obtained from the same sample, sequenced in a study of blood T cell repertoires in COVID-19. Generated by immunoSEQ multiplex PCR, the TCRdb table keeps only in-frame clones and is missing some. Among approximately 89,000 clones listed, about 80% were seen once. The sequenced sample consisted of peripheral blood. The receptors were gathered from a man between 65 and 85 years old with acute or convalescent COVID-19.

The genes are TRBV11-2 and TRBJ2-2; TRBD2 is a possible D gene (6 bases). The CDR3 sequence is 15 residues long. In germline, CDR1 is SGHAT, CDR2 FQNNGV. V was cut by 3 bases and J by 2 bases, with 10 bases left in between. The CDR3 region is CASSFERANTGELFF. CDR3 nucleotides: TGTGCCAGCAGCTTCGAGCGGGCTAACACCGGGGAGCTGTTTTTT.

Turning to this clone: The junction and the germline gene differ at one end; a read error may be behind it. DNA of the CDR3: TGTGCCAGCTCACCCGACTCCTCCGAGCAGTACTTC. Translated, it gives CASSPDSSEQYF. The chain is built from TRBV18 and TRBJ2-7; D is uncertain. The germline gives CDR1 KGHSH, CDR2 LQKENI. The CDR3 runs to 12 residues.